The table lists the clone carrying this T cell receptor (beta chain) with a count of one. Antigen: not known. The trim removed 5 bases at V and 1 base at J, leaving 6 bases unmatched. CDR1 is SGHAT, CDR2 FQNNGV, per germline. The CDR3 has 16 residues. This record comes from a study of cytomegalovirus exposure and HLA in healthy donors. General observations from the study: In a later analysis, an Asian-associated ancestry cluster reportedly showed fewer N-insertions than the approximately 660-donor mean. No immune exposure information besides CMV serostatus was available. Rare TCR sequences dominated, though some public TCRs recurred in many donors.

The PCR had 60 Vbeta and 13 Jbeta primers. Profiling relied on immunoSEQ multiplex PCR, and the TCRdb table lists in-frame clones only, not all of them. The sample has 100,000 or so clones; less than 85% are singletons. Sequencing was performed on PBMCs. The clonotype was recovered from a man aged 40-55 years in good health and CMV-seropositive. The chain carries TRBV11-2 and TRBJ2-3; 10 bases map to TRBD2. As DNA, the CDR3 is TGTGCCAGCAGCCGCGACCTAGCGGGAGGCACAGATACGCAGTATTTT. Translation: CASSRDLAGGTDTQYF.